In its sample, the clone carrying this TCR beta chain was seen a few times. Antigen specificity is unknown. This sample is drawn from a study of neurological immune-mediated disorders. Study-wide findings and caveats: Among 34 multiple sclerosis patients, 18 had repertoires that phylogenetic grouping placed in one related-CDR3 cluster, a possible signature.

By 5'RACE with 10-nucleotide random UMIs, the cDNA was made. In TCRdb, the 5' RACE reads were re-called with MiXCR into one record per CDR3 protein. The sample holds approximately 50,000 distinct CDR3 sequences; approximately 3.3% are singletons and the top ten take about 5.4%. Trimming removed 2 bases at V and 6 bases at J, with 4 bases between. The CDR3 consists of 12 residues. Sequencing was performed on PBMCs. The J gene is TRBJ2-2, the V gene TRBV12-3 or TRBV12-4, with D uncertain. This TCR was recovered from a man aged 40-49 years with multiple sclerosis. The CDR3, as DNA: TGTGCCAGCAGTTTAATCCCCGGGGAGCTGTTTTTT. Encoded protein: CASSLIPGELFF.